Below, 12 T cell receptor beta chains from the same sample are listed, as sequenced in a study of cytomegalovirus exposure and HLA in healthy donors. 60 Vbeta and 13 Jbeta primers were used in PCR. Produced via immunoSEQ multiplex PCR; TCRdb's table is partial and in-frame only. The sample contains 90,000 to 120,000 clones, over 9% of which appear only once. Specimen: PBMCs. These receptors were taken from a man in his forties in good health and CMV-seropositive.

Worth noting for this clone: Other DNA sequences in this sample translate to the same CDR3. The chain combines TRBV5-4 with TRBJ1-1; D gene uncertain. Looked up from germline, CDR1 is SGHNT and CDR2 is YYREEE (reference sequence). V gave up 0 bases and J gave up 0 bases, with 6 bases separating them. This CDR3 is built from 14 residues. CDR3 DNA sequence: TGTGCCAGCAGCTTGGGAGGTATGAACACTGAAGCTTTCTTT. Translating gives CASSLGGMNTEAFF.

V is TRBV29-1 and J is TRBJ1-2; 9 bases match TRBD1. Trimming removed 8 bases from V and 9 bases from J; junction bases left unmatched: 10. Germline CDR1 and CDR2: SQVTM and ANQGSEA. This CDR3 has 12 amino acids. Here the CDR3 reads CSLGTGRDRYTF. CDR3 nucleotides: TGCAGCCTTGGGACAGGGAGAGATCGCTACACCTTC.

This clone came up a few times. The rearrangement links TRBV1 to TRBJ2-3; the table names TRBD2, a call not compared with the DNA. TRBV1 is described as a pseudogene. This CDR3 is built from 17 residues. The CDR3 here is CTSSQSILAGGLDTQYF. The CDR3 coding sequence is TGCACCAGCAGCCAATCAATCCTAGCGGGAGGTTTAGATACGCAGTATTTT.

Only a few counts were recorded for this clone. The chain's CDR3 is CAISAGDPQETQYF. CDR3 DNA sequence: TGTGCCATCAGTGCGGGGGACCCCCAAGAGACCCAGTACTTC. This chain links TRBV10-3 with TRBJ2-5, with D perhaps TRBD2 (6 bases). V was trimmed by 4 bases and J by 1 base, leaving 10 bases between them. This CDR3 comprises 14 residues. Germline V gene data show CDR1 as ENHRY and CDR2 as SYGVKD.

This clone has a handful of counts. CDR3 DNA: TGTGCCAGCAGTGGACAGGACAATCAGCCCCAGCATTTT. This translates into CASSGQDNQPQHF. This rearrangement joins TRBV6-1 to TRBJ1-5, with D possibly TRBD1 on 6 matching bases. V was clipped by 4 bases and J by 3 bases, with 7 bases between them. Per germline, CDR1 MNHNS and CDR2 SASEGT. The CDR3 totals 13 residues.

V is TRBV5-4 and J is TRBJ1-2; a weak D match, TRBD1 (6 bases). Germline CDR1 SGHNT, CDR2 YYREEE (reference sequence). Trimming shortened V by 1 base and J by 2 bases, and 12 bases separated the two germline ends. The CDR3 extends over 15 amino acids. The CDR3: CASSLPPTGNYGYTF. CDR3 DNA sequence: TGTGCCAGCAGCTTGCCTCCAACAGGGAACTATGGCTACACCTTC.

This chain connects TRBV9 to TRBJ1-1; D may be TRBD1 (6 bases). CDR3 length: 13 residues. The V gene lost 4 bases and the J gene lost 3 bases, with 10 bases spanning the gap. Germline V gene data show CDR1 as SGDLS and CDR2 as YYNGEE. CDR3 DNA: TGTGCCAGCAGCTCTAGGACAGACACTGAAGCTTTCTTT. This sequence encodes CASSSRTDTEAFF.

CDR3 nucleotides: TGTGCCAGCATCGCGCGATCCGGGAACACTGAAGCTTTCTTT. Translating gives CASIARSGNTEAFF. The J gene is TRBJ1-1, the V gene TRBV2; D remains unclear. Germline CDR1 reads SNHLY; CDR2 reads FYNNEI. Deletions cut 7 bases from V and 1 base from J, with 13 bases between. This CDR3 has 14 amino acids.

CDR3 sequence reads: CATPGIGKRYEQYF. The CDR3, as DNA: TGTGCCACCCCGGGGATAGGGAAGAGGTACGAGCAGTACTTC. This sequence joins TRBV7-4 and TRBJ2-7, with D possibly being TRBD2 (5 bases). Germline assignment: CDR1 SGHVT and CDR2 SQSDAQ. Trimming left V 10 bases short and J 4 bases short, with 20 bases between. The CDR3 spans 14 residues.

This clone was seen a handful of times. J is TRBJ1-2 and V is TRBV10-3; D uncertain. From germline, CDR1 is ENHRY and CDR2 SYGVKD. CDR3 length equals 12 residues. V lost 0 bases to trimming and J lost 7 bases, with 6 bases between them. CDR3 sequence: CAISESEGGYTF. Here the CDR3 DNA reads TGTGCCATCAGTGAGTCTGAGGGTGGCTACACCTTC.

The chain recombines TRBV27 with TRBJ2-7; TRBD2 aligns across 9 bases. The CDR3 spans 14 residues. Unmatched junction bases numbered 9, after V lost 5 bases and J lost 7 bases. Germline V gene data show CDR1 as MNHEY and CDR2 as SMNVEV (reference sequence). CDR3 protein: CASSIVAGAEEQYF. The DNA of the CDR3 is TGTGCCAGCAGTATCGTAGCGGGAGCGGAGGAGCAGTACTTC.

This clone was detected only a few times. J is TRBJ2-5 and V is TRBV6-5; 8 nucleotides line up with TRBD2. J was trimmed by 4 bases and V by 4 bases; bases with no gene match: 5. Looked up from germline, CDR1 is MNHEY and CDR2 is SVGAGI. CDR3 length equals 14 residues. CDR3 sequence reads: CASSWLAGLETQYF. The DNA for the CDR3 is TGTGCCAGCAGTTGGTTAGCGGGATTAGAGACCCAGTACTTC.